Given below is one TCR beta chain in context. The data stem from a study of T cell changes during pregnancy in multiple sclerosis. V dropped 3 bases and J dropped 5 bases, with 14 bases sitting between them. Germline V gives CDR1 SGDLS, CDR2 YYNGEE. The CDR3 sequence is 14 residues long. Repertoires were generated with immunoSEQ multiplex PCR, while TCRdb's copy carries only in-frame clones and drops some. This table holds 35,000 or so clones, around nine tenths found once. This rearrangement joins TRBV9 to TRBJ1-1; no definite D call. The receptor was derived from a female donor with multiple sclerosis, enrolled in a pregnancy study. This sample comprised CD8+ T cells from peripheral blood mononuclear cells, obtained in the third trimester of pregnancy. This CDR3 is CASSAGKFRTEAFF. Written as DNA, the CDR3 is TGTGCCAGCAGCGCAGGTAAGTTCCGGACTGAAGCTTTCTTT.